These T cell receptor beta chains were read from a single sample in a study of blood T cells in healthy people across ages. Each CDR3 protein is one row after TCRdb ran MiXCR on the 5' RACE reads. The data hold 720,000 or so distinct CDR3 sequences, with over 40% observed a single time. The sequenced material came from blood. All receptors come from a man at least 80 years old in good health. The CDR3 runs from the conserved cysteine through the conserved F or W. Each record gives: J gene, V gene, CDR3 protein.

>TRBJ1-5|TRBV28
CASLETGAHQPQHF
>TRBJ2-5|TRBV7-2
CASSLRRGAQETQYF
>TRBJ2-7|TRBV6-5
CASQGLFSTSSYEQYF
>TRBJ1-5|TRBV20-1
CSAGQGGSLDQPQHF
>TRBJ2-3|TRBV7-2
CASSLEHDTDTQYF
>-|TRBV29-1
CSVSSGIDEQYF
>TRBJ2-3|TRBV18
CAGSPSGGATDTQYF
>TRBJ2-3|TRBV2
CASSASGTSGAGSTDTQYF
>TRBJ2-7|TRBV6-5
CASSYGRQVYEQYF
>TRBJ2-1|TRBV15
CATSPRGGPKNEQFF
>TRBJ2-3|TRBV4-2
CASSQGSRGGRGTDTQYF
>TRBJ1-2|TRBV20-1
CSARDFGGSNYGYTF
>TRBJ2-7|TRBV9
CASSGRERDEQYF
>TRBJ2-2|TRBV2
CASRPNRGTGELFF
>TRBJ1-2|TRBV9
CASSVTQDYGYTF
>TRBJ2-3|TRBV6-4
CASSDSRAQYF
>TRBJ1-2|TRBV2
CASTRERVPYGYTF
>TRBJ2-7|TRBV7-6
CASSLVGASEQYF
>TRBJ2-5|TRBV7-6
CASSPRLAGGGAQYF
>TRBJ1-1|TRBV20-1
CSAGRAQGTEAFF
>TRBJ1-1|TRBV29-1
CGVGSGAENTEAFF
>-|TRBV12-3/TRBV12-4
CASSLRTEARTQYF
>TRBJ1-2|TRBV5-6
CASSLASPGGYTF
>TRBJ2-1|TRBV6-4
CASSRESKHEQFF
>-|TRBV20-1
CSAEGRYNEQYF
>TRBJ1-5|TRBV20-1
CSARGTEGFNQPQHF
>TRBJ2-7|TRBV7-9
CASSIRQGSLYEQYF
>TRBJ2-3|TRBV7-2
CASSAIPWTETQYF